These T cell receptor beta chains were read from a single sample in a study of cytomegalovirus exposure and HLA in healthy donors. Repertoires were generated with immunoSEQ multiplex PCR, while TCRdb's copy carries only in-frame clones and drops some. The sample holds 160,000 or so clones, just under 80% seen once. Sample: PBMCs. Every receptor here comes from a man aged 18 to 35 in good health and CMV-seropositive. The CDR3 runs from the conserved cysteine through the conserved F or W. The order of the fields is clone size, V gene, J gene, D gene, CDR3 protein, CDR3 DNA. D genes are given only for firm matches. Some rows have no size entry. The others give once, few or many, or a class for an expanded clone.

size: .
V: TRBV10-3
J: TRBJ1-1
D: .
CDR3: CAISEATQVAFSGAFF
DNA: TGTGCCATCAGTGAGGCGACACAGGTTGCTTTCTCAGGAGCTTTCTTT

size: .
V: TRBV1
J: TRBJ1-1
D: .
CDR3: CTSSQDLGGVLNTEAFF
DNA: TGCACCAGCAGCCAAGATCTTGGTGGAGTTCTGAACACTGAAGCTTTCTTT

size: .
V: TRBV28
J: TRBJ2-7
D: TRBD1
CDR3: CASSLGTGGFEQYF
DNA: TGTGCCAGCAGCCTCGGGACAGGGGGGTTTGAGCAGTACTTC

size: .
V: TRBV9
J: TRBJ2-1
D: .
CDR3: CASTPLASNEQFF
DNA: TGTGCCAGCACCCCCCTCGCCAGTAATGAGCAGTTCTTC

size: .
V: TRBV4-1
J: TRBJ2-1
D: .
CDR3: CASSQEPEDNEQFF
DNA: TGCGCCAGCAGCCAAGAACCAGAAGACAATGAGCAGTTCTTC

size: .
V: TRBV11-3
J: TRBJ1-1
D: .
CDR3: CASSLGQNTEAFF
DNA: TGTGCCAGCAGCTTGGGACAGAACACTGAAGCTTTCTTT

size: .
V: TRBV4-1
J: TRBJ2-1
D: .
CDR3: CASSQGDQAGKEQFF
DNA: TGCGCCAGCAGCCAAGGGGACCAGGCGGGGAAGGAGCAGTTCTTC

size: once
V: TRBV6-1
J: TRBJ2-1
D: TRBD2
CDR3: CASGAGDSYNEQFF
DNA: TGTGCCAGCGGGGCGGGAGACTCCTACAATGAGCAGTTCTTC

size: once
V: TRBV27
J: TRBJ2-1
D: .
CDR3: CASRWTTHSYNEQFF
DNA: TGTGCCAGCAGGTGGACTACCCATTCCTACAATGAGCAGTTCTTC

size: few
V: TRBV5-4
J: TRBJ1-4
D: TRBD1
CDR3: CASSLQGENEKLFF
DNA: TGTGCCAGCAGTCTACAGGGGGAAAATGAAAAACTGTTTTTT

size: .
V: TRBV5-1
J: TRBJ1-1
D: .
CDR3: CASSPPLGDNTEAFF
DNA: TGCGCCAGCAGCCCCCCCCTAGGGGATAACACTGAAGCTTTCTTT

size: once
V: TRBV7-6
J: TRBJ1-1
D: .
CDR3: CASSLSGTTLGTEAFF
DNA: TGTGCCAGCAGCTTAAGCGGGACAACTCTGGGCACTGAAGCTTTCTTT

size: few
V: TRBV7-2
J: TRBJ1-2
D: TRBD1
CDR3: CASSPSVGQESYGYTF
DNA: TGTGCCAGCAGCCCTAGTGTCGGACAGGAGTCCTATGGCTACACCTTC

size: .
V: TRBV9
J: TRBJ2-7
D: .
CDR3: CASSVQQGYEQYF
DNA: TGTGCCAGCAGCGTGCAACAGGGCTACGAGCAGTACTTC

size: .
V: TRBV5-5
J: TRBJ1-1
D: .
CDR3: CASRTGLNTEAFF
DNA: TGTGCCAGCAGGACAGGATTGAACACTGAAGCTTTCTTT

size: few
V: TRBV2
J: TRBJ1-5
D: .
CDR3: CASRVGGANQPQHF
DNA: TGTGCCAGCAGGGTTGGAGGGGCCAATCAGCCCCAGCATTTT

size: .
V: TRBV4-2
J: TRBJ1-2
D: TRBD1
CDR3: CASSPPGQGYGYTF
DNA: TGTGCCAGCAGTCCTCCGGGACAGGGCTATGGCTACACCTTC

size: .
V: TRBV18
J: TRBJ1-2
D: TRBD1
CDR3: CASSEIGQGRNGYTF
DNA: TGTGCCAGCTCAGAAATCGGACAGGGTCGGAATGGCTACACCTTC

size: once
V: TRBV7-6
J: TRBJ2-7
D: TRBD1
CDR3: CASSLGTGISYEQYF
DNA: TGTGCCAGCAGCTTAGGGACAGGGATTTCCTACGAGCAGTACTTC

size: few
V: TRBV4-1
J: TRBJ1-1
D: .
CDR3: CASSQDQGEAFF
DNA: TGCGCCAGCAGCCAAGATCAGGGAGAAGCTTTCTTT

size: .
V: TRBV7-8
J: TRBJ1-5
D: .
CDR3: CASSLDSSQPQHF
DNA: TGTGCCAGCAGTCTCGACAGTTCTCAGCCCCAGCATTTT

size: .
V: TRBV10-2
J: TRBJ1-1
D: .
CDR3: CASSESQGLSTEAFF
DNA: TGCGCCAGCAGTGAGTCGCAGGGATTATCCACTGAAGCTTTCTTT

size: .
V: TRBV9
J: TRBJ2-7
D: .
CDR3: CASSVGAGGFQYF
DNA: TGTGCCAGCAGCGTGGGGGCCGGAGGCTTTCAGTACTTC

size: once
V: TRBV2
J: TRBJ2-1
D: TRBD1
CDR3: CASSESGTAYNEQFF
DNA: TGTGCCAGCAGTGAATCCGGGACAGCATACAATGAGCAGTTCTTC

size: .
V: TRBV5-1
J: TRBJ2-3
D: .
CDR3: CASSFSGGPSGTDTQYF
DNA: TGCGCCAGCAGCTTTAGTGGGGGCCCCTCGGGCACAGATACGCAGTATTTT

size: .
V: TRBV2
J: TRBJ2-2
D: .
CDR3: CASSEAQGLFGELFF
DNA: TGTGCCAGCAGTGAAGCGCAGGGGTTATTCGGGGAGCTGTTTTTT

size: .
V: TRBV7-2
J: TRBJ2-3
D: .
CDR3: CASSLYGFTDTQYF
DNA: TGTGCCAGCAGCTTATATGGCTTCACAGATACGCAGTATTTT

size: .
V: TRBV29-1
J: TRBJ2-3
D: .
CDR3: CSIARGPTDTQYF
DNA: TGCAGTATCGCCAGGGGTCCCACAGATACGCAGTATTTT

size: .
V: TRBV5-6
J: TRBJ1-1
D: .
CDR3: CASSLGDTEAFF
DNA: TGTGCCAGCAGCTTGGGAGACACTGAAGCTTTCTTT